The clone carrying this T cell receptor beta chain was recorded a few times. Establishment of the diagnosis relied upon clinical symptoms, serum thyroxine, TRAb, thyroid ultrasound and orbital computed tomography. A volume of 8 to 10 ml of fresh peripheral blood supplied the PBMCs. The TCR beta CDR3 regions underwent amplification from RNA transcripts. Second-round multiplex PCR came after a first-round RT-PCR that employed HTBI primers. Each CDR3 protein gets one entry after TCRdb re-called the multiplex PCR reads with MiXCR. The sample has fewer than 70,000 distinct CDR3 sequences; approximately 45% are singletons. This record comes from a study of Graves' ophthalmopathy and Graves' hyperthyroidism. The receptor comes from an adult woman with Graves' ophthalmopathy. Sequenced material: peripheral blood.

The CDR3 nucleotides are TGTGCCAGTAGTATAACACGGAGGAACACTGAAGCTTTCTTT. It encodes CASSITRRNTEAFF. The J gene is TRBJ1-1, the V gene TRBV19; D gene unclear. The CDR3 sequence is 14 residues long. The germline V gene encodes CDR1 LNHDA and CDR2 SQIVND (reference sequence). The V gene lost 2 bases and the J gene lost 1 base, with 8 bases spanning the gap. Combining the CDR3 with reference TRBV19 and TRBJ1-1 gives the whole variable domain DGGITQSPKYLFRKEGQNVTLSCEQNLNHDAMYWYRQDPGQGLRLIYYSQIVNDFQKGDIAEGYSVSREKKESFPLTVTSAQKNPTAFYLCASSITRRNTEAFFGQGTRLTVV.